This TCR beta chain was sequenced for a study of circulating and synovial CD4+ cells in juvenile arthritis. General study findings and limits: Vbeta family usage analysis did not detect the pathogenic-like versus bulk difference. These blood cells shared more CDR3 sequences with synovium than bulk blood. Bulk blood CD4 samples held at least an order of magnitude more or fewer genomes than CPL. Some such blood samples were as oligoclonal as synovium.

Here immunoSEQ multiplex PCR was the method, and the copy in TCRdb shows in-frame clones only, minus some. This table has under 35,000 clones, 93% appearing once. Comments on this clone: Its target is unknown.

The TCR comes from a human donor with juvenile idiopathic arthritis. The sample comprised CD4+ T cells from blood.

The CDR3 sequence: CASSVEQGAEAFF. Written as DNA, the CDR3 is TGTGCCAGCAGCGTAGAACAGGGGGCTGAAGCTTTCTTT. V gene TRBV9 combines with J gene TRBJ1-1; 8 bases fit TRBD1. The CDR3 has 13 amino acids. V lost 0 bases, J lost 6 bases, and 1 base stayed unmatched. Germline V lookup: CDR1 SGDLS, CDR2 YYNGEE.